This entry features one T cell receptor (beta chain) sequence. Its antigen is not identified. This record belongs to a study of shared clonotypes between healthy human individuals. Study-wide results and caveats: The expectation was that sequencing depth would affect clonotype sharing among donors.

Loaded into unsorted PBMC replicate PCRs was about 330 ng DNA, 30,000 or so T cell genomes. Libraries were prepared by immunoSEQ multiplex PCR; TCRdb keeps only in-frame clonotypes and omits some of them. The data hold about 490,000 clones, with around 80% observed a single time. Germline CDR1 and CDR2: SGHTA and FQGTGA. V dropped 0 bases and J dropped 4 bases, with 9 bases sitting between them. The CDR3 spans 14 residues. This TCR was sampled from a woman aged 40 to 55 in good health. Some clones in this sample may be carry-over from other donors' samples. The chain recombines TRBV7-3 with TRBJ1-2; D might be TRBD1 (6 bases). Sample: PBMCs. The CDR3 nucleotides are TGTGCCAGCAGCTTAACCGGACAGAGCTATGGCTACACCTTC. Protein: CASSLTGQSYGYTF.